This paragraph reports one T cell receptor beta chain. CDR1 and CDR2 (germline): SGHNT, YYREEE (reference sequence). V dropped 4 bases and J dropped 3 bases, with 20 bases sitting between them. This CDR3 spans 16 amino acids. It was at deep level that the assay was run. Genomic DNA per cell subset filled all wells of several immunoSEQ plates. In the original processing: ImmunoSEQ output lacked quality scores and full-length reads, limiting matched filtering. Clones were read by immunoSEQ multiplex PCR, and TCRdb kept only the in-frame ones, dropping some. That table is the source of V, J and clone size, and D and trimming were worked out from the DNA. The sample yields approximately 110,000 clones, about 66% seen once. Every donor, a Caucasian adult, lived in Nashville, Tennessee. These data belong to a study of shared clonotypes between healthy human individuals.

The sequenced material came from memory CD8+ T cells sorted from blood. Subset given: CD45RO+ cells pooled with CCR7-negative TemRA cells. This TCR was recovered from a woman younger than 45 in good health. The rearrangement uses TRBV5-4 and TRBJ2-7; D may correspond to TRBD1 or TRBD2 (9 bases each). The CDR3 sequence is CASSAGGTGRNYEQYF. The CDR3, as DNA: TGTGCCAGCAGCGCGGGAGGGACAGGGAGAAACTACGAGCAGTACTTC.